The entry below describes one T cell receptor beta chain. The antigen is unknown. The table came from immunoSEQ multiplex PCR; TCRdb's copy has only in-frame clones and leaves some out. Of some 8,000 clones in the sample, roughly 74% are singletons; the top ten hold roughly 12%. The source of the sample is a study of vaccination effects on CD4 cells after COVID-19. CDR3 size: 13 residues. V lost 5 bases to trimming and J lost 7 bases, with 12 bases between them. Germline-derived CDR1 and CDR2 are SNHLY and FYNNEI. The ViraFEST assay expanded antigen-specific CD4+ T cells with viral peptide pools before sequencing. With 10 days of culture completed, CD4+ T cells were isolated.

The sequenced sample was CD4+ T cells from PBMCs cultured with HCoV-229E spike peptides, obtained before COVID-19 vaccination. The chain has TRBV2 and TRBJ1-5; D unclear. The TCR was taken from a human donor who received a COVID-19 vaccine. The CDR3 here is CASSFGDLQPQHF. In DNA form, the CDR3 reads TGTGCCAGCAGTTTCGGGGATTTACAGCCCCAGCATTTT. Looking up the rest from reference TRBV2 and TRBJ1-5 gives the full variable domain: EPEVTQTPSHQVTQMGQEVILRCVPISNHLYFYWYRQILGQKVEFLVSFYNNEISEKSEIFDDQFSVERPDGSNFTLKIRSTKLEDSAMYFCASSFGDLQPQHFGDGTRLSIL.